The next 20 T cell receptor beta chains were all read from a single sample in a study of T cells expressing NK-cell markers. TCRdb re-called the 5' RACE reads; every CDR3 protein appears as one record, without DNA. The sample table includes 500,000 to 700,000 distinct CDR3 sequences. The sequenced sample consisted of blood T cells: a sorted CD56 or NKG2C T cell subset, CD4+ or CD8+ T cells, or bulk PBMC T cells (not recorded which). The receptors stem from a man aged 18 to 35 in good health.

The chain joins TRBV27 to TRBJ1-2; checking the TCRdb D call of TRBD1 is not possible without DNA. Per the germline V gene, CDR1 is MNHEY and CDR2 is SMNVEV (reference sequence). This CDR3 has 17 residues. CDR3 amino acids: CASSLSIGATLLDGYTF.

The chain uses TRBV12-5 and TRBJ1-2; with no DNA, the TCRdb D assignment of TRBD1 cannot be verified. The CDR3 contains 12 residues. CDR1 is LGHNT, CDR2 FRNRAP, per germline. CDR3 residues: CASTGIRLGYTF.

This sequence joins TRBV18 and TRBJ2-7; TCRdb calls TRBD2, which cannot be checked without DNA. Germline CDR1 and CDR2: KGHSH and LQKENI. CDR3 length: 17 amino acids. The CDR3 reads CASSRLPLAGGPHEQYF. The whole variable domain, filled in from reference TRBV18 and TRBJ2-7, reads NAGVMQNPRHLVRRRGQEARLRCSPMKGHSHVYWYRQLPEEGLKFMVYLQKENIIDESGMPKERFSAEFPKEGPSILRIQQVVRGDSAAYFCASSRLPLAGGPHEQYFGPGTRLTVT.

This sequence joins TRBV6-2 or TRBV6-3 and TRBJ2-5; as DNA is missing, the TRBD1 call by TCRdb cannot be tested. The germline V gene has CDR1 MNHEY and CDR2 SVGEGT. This CDR3 region has 14 residues. CDR3 in amino acids: CASTRDRGQETQYF.

The genes are TRBV6-9 and TRBJ2-5; absent DNA, TCRdb's TRBD2 call cannot be checked. The CDR3 is 12 residues long. Looked up from germline, CDR1 is MNHGY and CDR2 is SVAAGI. The CDR3 region is CASRRGDETQYF.

The gene calls are TRBV5-1 and TRBJ2-1; the TCRdb D gene call, TRBD1, has no DNA to confirm it. From germline, CDR1 is SGHRS and CDR2 YFSETQ. The CDR3 covers 15 residues. CDR3 amino acids: CASSYPGTGSDEQFF.

The chain joins TRBV10-3 to TRBJ2-7; TCRdb selects TRBD2, and the lack of DNA leaves this call unchecked. Germline CDR1 reads ENHRY; CDR2 reads SYGVKD. The CDR3 totals 16 residues. The CDR3 is CAISESSGTRGYEQYF.

The rearrangement uses TRBV19 and TRBJ1-4; lacking DNA, the TRBD1 call made by TCRdb goes unchecked. The germline V gene encodes CDR1 LNHDA and CDR2 SQIVND (reference sequence). The length of the CDR3 is 16 residues. The CDR3 sequence is CASSATGTGVNEKLFF.

The genes are TRBV29-1 and TRBJ2-3; lacking DNA, the TRBD1 call made by TCRdb goes unchecked. Germline V gene sequence: CDR1 SQVTM, CDR2 ANQGSEA. The CDR3 covers 15 residues. The CDR3 sequence: CSVEAMGQSTDTQYF.

The chain employs TRBV19 and TRBJ1-5. Germline lookup yields CDR1 LNHDA and CDR2 SQIVND (reference sequence). The CDR3 sequence is 14 residues long. The CDR3 spells CASSTPYSNQPQHF.

The chain joins TRBV2 to TRBJ2-2; there is no DNA to check the TCRdb D call of TRBD2. The CDR3 has 15 residues. The germline CDR1 and CDR2 sequences are SNHLY and FYNNEI. The CDR3 here is CASTEGTRDTGELFF. Looking up the rest from reference TRBV2 and TRBJ2-2 gives the full variable domain: EPEVTQTPSHQVTQMGQEVILRCVPISNHLYFYWYRQILGQKVEFLVSFYNNEISEKSEIFDDQFSVERPDGSNFTLKIRSTKLEDSAMYFCASTEGTRDTGELFFGEGSRLTVL.

The rearrangement links TRBV28 to TRBJ2-7; absent DNA, TCRdb's TRBD1 call cannot be checked. CDR1 MDHEN and CDR2 SYDVKM come from the germline V gene. CDR3 length: 13 residues. The CDR3 reads CASSVWQGGEQYF.

The rearrangement joins TRBV28 to TRBJ1-5; TCRdb's D call of TRBD1 is untestable without DNA. Per the germline V gene, CDR1 is MDHEN and CDR2 is SYDVKM. The CDR3 length is 14 residues. This chain's CDR3 is CASGLAGSGQPQHF.

The chain combines TRBV20-1 with TRBJ2-5; TCRdb's D call, TRBD2, is unchecked because there is no DNA. The CDR3 is 15 residues long. Germline V gene sequence: CDR1 DFQATT, CDR2 SNEGSKA (reference sequence). CDR3 amino acids: CSAVRGDFPQETQYF.

The chain links TRBV27 to TRBJ2-5; as DNA is missing, the TRBD2 call by TCRdb cannot be tested. The CDR3 length is 16 residues. Per germline, CDR1 MNHEY and CDR2 SMNVEV (reference sequence). This CDR3 is CASSSTELAVQETQYF.

The J gene is TRBJ2-7, the V gene TRBV7-2; the D call from TCRdb, TRBD2, cannot be confirmed without DNA. From germline, CDR1 is SGHTA and CDR2 FQGNSA. The CDR3 length is 15 residues. The CDR3 sequence is CASTLTSGKRGEQYF.

The CDR3: CSARGQGLNIQYF. J is TRBJ2-4 and V is TRBV20-1; TCRdb indicates TRBD1, and absent DNA this call remains unverified. The CDR3 has 13 residues. The germline gives CDR1 DFQATT, CDR2 SNEGSKA (reference sequence).

The chain has TRBV12-3 or TRBV12-4 and TRBJ1-5; TCRdb reports TRBD1, a call that lacks DNA to check it against. The length of the CDR3 is 15 residues. Here the CDR3 reads CASSQLQGFNQPQHF.

The chain is built from TRBV20-1 and TRBJ1-2; lacking DNA, the TRBD1 call made by TCRdb goes unchecked. Germline CDR1 DFQATT, CDR2 SNEGSKA (reference sequence). The CDR3 runs to 16 residues. The CDR3 region is CSAETNGQGVLYGYTF.

The chain couples TRBV2 to TRBJ1-6; the TCRdb call, TRBD1, lacks DNA for checking. Germline CDR1 SNHLY, CDR2 FYNNEI. The CDR3 extends over 15 amino acids. CDR3 amino acids: CASRTTGGGNSPLHF.